This is a list of T cell receptor delta chains from one sample in a study of gamma-delta T cells after stem cell transplantation. TCRdb fed the RT-PCR reads to CATT. This table has 2,800 or so delta-chain clones, approximately 2.9% appearing once. The source material was gamma-delta T cells. These receptors all come from a human donor. It is not recorded whose cells these are; they may come from a transplant donor. Both conserved end residues are part of each CDR3. The order of the fields is clone size, V gene, J gene, D gene, CDR3 protein, CDR3 DNA. The D gene is left open where the match is weak. Where a row states a size, it is once, few, many or the class of an expanded clone; other rows omit it.

few	TRDV2	TRDJ1	TRDD3	CACFLLGATGADKLIF	TGTGCCTGTTTCTTACTGGGGGCTACGGGGGCCGATAAACTCATCTTT
medium-sized	TRDV2	TRDJ1	TRDD3	CACDTLTGGFYKLIF	TGTGCCTGTGACACTCTGACTGGGGGATTCTATAAACTCATCTTT
medium-sized	TRDV2	TRDJ1	TRDD3	CACETLGDTRKSYTDKLIF	TGTGCCTGTGAAACCTTAGGGGATACCCGAAAATCGTACACCGATAAACTCATCTTT
many	TRDV2	TRDJ1	TRDD3	CACDPLLGVPYTDKLIF	TGTGCCTGTGATCCCTTACTGGGGGTCCCGTACACCGATAAACTCATCTTT
large	TRDV2	TRDJ1	TRDD3	CACFRTPSNWGIFNTDKLIF	TGTGCCTGTTTCCGTACGCCCTCGAACTGGGGGATATTTAACACCGATAAACTCATCTTT
NA	TRDV2	TRDJ1	TRDD3	CACDTVARTGGYHTDKLIF	TGTGCCTGTGACACCGTGGCCCGTACTGGGGGATACCACACCGATAAACTCATCTTT
medium-sized	TRDV2	TRDJ1	NA	CACDYIKGDATDKLIF	TGTGCCTGTGACTACATAAAGGGGGACGCCACCGATAAACTCATCTTT
NA	TRDV2	TRDJ1	TRDD3	CACDTVSGGSRVKTDKLIF	TGTGCCTGTGACACCGTCTCTGGGGGATCCCGGGTAAAAACCGATAAACTCATCTTT
large	TRDV2	TRDJ1	TRDD3	CACVSLGDWGSTDKLIF	TGTGCCTGTGTATCCCTGGGGGATTGGGGGTCCACCGATAAACTCATCTTT
NA	TRDV2	TRDJ1	TRDD3	CACDALLGTTHLYTDKLIF	TGTGCCTGTGACGCCCTACTGGGGACCACTCACCTGTACACCGATAAACTCATCTTT
NA	TRDV2	TRDJ1	NA	CACDTLVSGVSSPSQEANYTDKLIF	TGTGCCTGTGACACCCTGGTATCTGGGGTATCATCTCCCAGTCAGGAGGCTAATTACACCGATAAACTCATCTTT
large	TRDV2	TRDJ1	NA	CACDTVGAYTDKLIF	TGTGCCTGTGACACCGTTGGGGCCTACACCGATAAACTCATCTTT
large	TRDV2	TRDJ1	TRDD3	CACDSLLGDRYTDKLIF	TGTGCCTGTGACTCTCTACTGGGGGATCGGTACACCGATAAACTCATCTTT
many	TRDV2	TRDJ3	TRDD3	CACDTLWGIPDSWDTRQMFF	TGTGCCTGTGACACCCTTTGGGGGATACCCGATTCCTGGGACACCCGACAGATGTTTTTC
NA	TRDV2	TRDJ1	TRDD3	CACESSLGGKLIF	TGTGCCTGTGAGTCCTCACTGGGGGGCAAACTCATCTTT
few	TRDV2	TRDJ1	TRDD3	CACDLLGATPDKLIF	TGTGCCTGTGACTTACTGGGGGCTACTCCCGATAAACTCATCTTT
medium-sized	TRDV2	TRDJ1	TRDD3	CACDGLGDLYTDKLIF	TGTGCCTGTGACGGGCTGGGGGACCTCTACACCGATAAACTCATCTTT
medium-sized	TRDV2	TRDJ1	NA	CACDPLTLYPGIHTDKLIF	TGTGCCTGTGACCCACTCACCTTATACCCGGGGATCCACACCGATAAACTCATCTTT
NA	TRDV2	TRDJ1	TRDD3	CACDPVGTGGYSPDKLIF	TGTGCCTGTGACCCCGTGGGTACTGGGGGATATAGTCCCGATAAACTCATCTTT
NA	TRDV2	TRDJ1	NA	CACDNVRSGVSDVYTDTLIF	TGTGCCTGTGACAACGTGAGGTCTGGGGTATCGGATGTTTACACCGATACACTCATCTTT
few	TRDV2	TRDJ3	TRDD3	CACDTVLGDTRPHSWGTRQMFF	TGTGCCTGTGACACCGTACTGGGGGATACGCGTCCCCACTCCTGGGGCACCCGACAGATGTTTTTC
medium-sized	TRDV2	TRDJ1	TRDD3	CACDTVSTGGYPTDKLIF	TGTGCCTGTGACACCGTCAGTACTGGGGGATACCCAACCGATAAACTCATCTTT
medium-sized	TRDV2	TRDJ1	TRDD3	CACDMAHTGGWSRTDKLIF	TGTGCCTGTGACATGGCCCATACTGGGGGATGGAGTCGAACCGATAAACTCATCTTT
NA	TRDV2	TRDJ3	TRDD3	CACDTNWGICSSWDTRQMFF	TGTGCCTGTGACACCAACTGGGGGATATGCAGCTCCTGGGACACCCGACAGATGTTTTTC
few	TRDV2	TRDJ1	TRDD3	CACDTILGDTQVGDKPIF	TGTGCCTGTGACACTATACTGGGGGATACGCAGGTCGGCGATAAACCCATCTTT
medium-sized	TRDV2	TRDJ1	TRDD3	CACDLTGGIGDKLIF	TGTGCCTGTGACCTAACTGGGGGAATAGGAGATAAACTCATCTTT
medium-sized	TRDV2	TRDJ1	TRDD3	CACDTVTGGRAMLPHTDKLIF	TGTGCCTGTGACACCGTCACTGGGGGACGCGCAATGTTGCCCCACACCGATAAACTCATCTTT
medium-sized	TRDV2	TRDJ1	TRDD3	CACDKLGDTIDKLIF	TGTGCCTGTGACAAACTGGGGGATACCATCGATAAACTCATCTTT
medium-sized	TRDV2	TRDJ1	NA	CACDLIPVPDKLIF	TGTGCCTGTGACCTGATACCAGTACCCGATAAACTCATCTTT
NA	TRDV2	TRDJ1	TRDD3	CACDTLLGDRELIF	TGTGCCTGTGACACTTTACTGGGGGATCGGGAACTCATCTTT
large	TRDV2	TRDJ1	TRDD3	CACDTVVGGKGWGIRELIF	TGTGCCTGTGACACCGTGGTCGGGGGCAAGGGCTGGGGGATACGCGAACTCATCTTT
NA	TRDV2	TRDJ1	TRDD3	CACDTLNLLGDPDTDKLIF	TGTGCCTGTGACACCCTAAACCTACTGGGGGACCCAGACACCGATAAACTCATCTTT
NA	TRDV2	TRDJ1	TRDD3	CACDRLGARVDKLIF	TGTGCCTGTGACCGCCTGGGGGCTCGAGTCGATAAACTCATCTTT
medium-sized	TRDV2	TRDJ1	NA	CACDPLALADKLIF	TGTGCCTGTGACCCCTTAGCGCTCGCTGATAAACTCATCTTT
medium-sized	TRDV2	TRDJ1	TRDD3	CACDILKGYARFTDKLIF	TGTGCCTGTGACATCTTAAAGGGATACGCAAGGTTCACCGATAAACTCATCTTT
medium-sized	TRDV2	TRDJ1	NA	CACDTVGIPTDKLIF	TGTGCCTGTGACACCGTGGGGATTCCCACCGATAAACTCATCTTT
NA	TRDV2	TRDJ1	NA	CACDALLEDLYTDKLIF	TGTGCCTGTGACGCTCTACTGGAGGATCTGTACACCGATAAACTCATATTT
NA	TRAV29/DV5	TRDJ1	TRDD3	CAASASEPGGYTDKLIF	TGTGCAGCAAGCGCAAGTGAGCCTGGGGGATACACCGATAAACTCATCTTT
medium-sized	TRDV2	TRDJ1	NA	CACDTVGIFEGDDKLIF	TGTGCCTGTGACACCGTGGGAATTTTCGAGGGGGACGATAAACTCATCTTT
medium-sized	TRDV2	TRDJ1	TRDD3	CACDTLQPLGTTHLYTDKLIF	TGTGCCTGTGACACACTACAACCACTGGGGACCACTCACCTGTACACCGATAAACTCATCTTT
NA	TRDV2	TRDJ1	TRDD3	CACDPLRSFTGGYLETAKLIF	TGTGCCTGTGACCCTCTCAGAAGCTTTACTGGGGGATACTTGGAAACCGCTAAACTCATCTTT
large	TRDV2	TRDJ3	TRDD3	CACDAIWGPDSWDTRQMFF	TGTGCCTGTGACGCCATCTGGGGGCCTGACTCCTGGGACACCCGACAGATGTTTTTC
medium-sized	TRDV2	TRDJ1	NA	CACDTVRDTDKLIF	TGTGCCTGTGACACCGTTAGGGACACCGATAAACTCATCTTT
few	TRDV2	TRDJ1	TRDD3	CACDPTSPVLGDGWTDKLIF	TGTGCCTGTGACCCCACTTCCCCTGTACTGGGGGACGGTTGGACCGATAAACTCATCTTT
hyperexpanded	TRDV2	TRDJ1	NA	CACDTLSGPSTYTDKLIF	TGTGCCTGTGACACCTTGTCCGGTCCCTCTACATACACCGATAAACTCATCTTT
medium-sized	TRDV2	TRDJ1	TRDD3	CACDTVLLGDTDKLIF	TGTGCCTGTGACACCGTGTTACTGGGGGATACCGATAAACTCATCTTT
few	TRDV2	TRDJ1	TRDD3	CACDTVGDPGTDKLIF	TGTGCCTGTGACACCGTGGGGGATCCCGGGACCGATAAACTCATCTTT
few	TRDV2	TRDJ3	TRDD3	CACDTLLGDTSWDTRQMFF	TGTGCCTGTGACACGTTGTTGGGGGATACCTCCTGGGACACCCGGCAGATGTTTTTC